Listed here is a single T cell receptor (beta chain). No cognate antigen has been identified for it. No clone much larger than this one lies a single base away; base qualities are absent. This sample was taken from a study of CD8+CD57+ T cells in acquired aplastic anemia (dated by TCRdb to 2016 to 2019). For context, the study as a whole: DNA extracted from sorted CD4+ and CD8+ cells had a mean of around 3 ug, with a range of about 0.19 to 30 ug. CD8+CD57+ expansion was defined as frequency above the mean frequency observed in healthy subjects. Here is what the overall study found, with its caveats: Although under 35 CD8+ CDR3 sequences were shared by patients and controls, these sequences appeared highly expressed in patients and within the immunodominant clones of patients. Patients and healthy controls showed no significant difference in CD8+ Simpson's diversity (P=0.060).

Genomic DNA was used as template for profiling of TCR beta VDJ combinations and CDR3 sequences. TCR repertoire sequencing was run on an Illumina HiSeq 2000. The original pipeline was this. Repertoire assessment relied on Simpson's diversity index, CDR3 size and DJ length profiles, and TRBV/TRBJ rearrangement plots. The immunodominant clone was defined as the most abundant DNA sequence in deep sequencing data. CDR3 amino acid sequences were screened for sharing across subjects and compared with published repertoires and the VDJdb database. The public reads were reanalyzed by TCRdb: fastp trimming at Q25, MiXCR alignment, in-frame beta chains only. Identical CDR3 protein sequences are pooled into one entry, listed with their most common genes and DNA. None of the V and J calls come from the authors' own analysis; TCRdb made them. Here the sample has under 150,000 distinct CDR3 sequences; about 40% occur a single time. The ten biggest clones cover about 2.4% of the sample.

The patients picked for sequencing were ones in whom flow cytometry had shown an expansion of CD8+CD57+ cells. Severe acquired aplastic anemia was diagnosed in all patients according to International Study of Aplastic Anemia and Agranulocytosis and Camitta criteria. At the time blood was sampled, none of the patients had received any therapy. In the study, sorted CD4+ and CD8+ blood T cells from patients with severe aplastic anemia and from healthy subjects underwent deep sequencing of TCR repertoires. In the USA, patient enrollment took place under clinicaltrials.gov protocols 00001620, 01623167, 00001397, 00071045, 00081523 and 00961064. Ficoll-Paque density gradient centrifugation was used to isolate peripheral blood mononuclear cells. Before DNA extraction, CD4+ and CD8+ T cells were sorted with FACS or magnetic beads. In the germline V gene, CDR1 corresponds to MNHEY and CDR2 to SVGAGI. The V and J ends are trimmed by 4 bases and 0 bases, leaving 15 bases between them. The CDR3, from cysteine to phenylalanine, totals 16 residues. CDR3 DNA only is kept here, 48 bases in frame from base 1.

The sequence derives from a human donor with aplastic anemia. The chain joins TRBV6-5 to TRBJ1-1; TRBD1 could be the D gene, as 6 bases match. Source material: sorted CD4+, CD8+, or CD8+CD57+ T cells (not recorded which) from PBMCs. The CDR3: CASSSGTTYLNTEAFF. The base sequence is TGTGCCAGCAGTTCCGGGACAACATATTTGAACACTGAAGCTTTCTTT.